These T cell receptor beta chains were read from a single sample in a study of blood T cell repertoires in COVID-19. The table came from immunoSEQ multiplex PCR; TCRdb's copy has only in-frame clones and leaves some out. The data show 95,000 to 110,000 clones, 75% to 95% seen once. The sample comprised peripheral blood. Receptors originate from a woman aged 30 to 39 with acute or convalescent COVID-19. Each CDR3 is given with its conserved first and last residue. Fields, in order: D gene, V gene, clone size, J gene, CDR3 protein, CDR3 DNA. A D gene is named only where the DNA matches it firmly. Size is omitted from some rows. Given values are once, few, many or a class for expanded clones.

d_call: TRBD1
v_call: TRBV15
clone_size: NA
j_call: TRBJ2-1
cdr3_aa: CATSSAGQGLYNEQFF
cdr3_nt: TGTGCCACCAGCAGCGCAGGACAGGGCCTTTACAATGAGCAGTTCTTC

d_call: NA
v_call: TRBV7-8
clone_size: NA
j_call: TRBJ2-3
cdr3_aa: CASSLGGQVTQYF
cdr3_nt: TGTGCCAGCAGCTTAGGAGGGCAAGTTACGCAGTATTTT

d_call: NA
v_call: TRBV12-3/TRBV12-4
clone_size: NA
j_call: TRBJ2-1
cdr3_aa: CASSSLAYEQFF
cdr3_nt: TGTGCCAGCAGTTCGCTAGCATACGAGCAGTTCTTC

d_call: TRBD1
v_call: TRBV28
clone_size: NA
j_call: TRBJ1-1
cdr3_aa: CASSYGQANTEAFF
cdr3_nt: TGTGCCAGCAGTTATGGACAGGCGAACACTGAAGCTTTCTTT

d_call: NA
v_call: TRBV28
clone_size: NA
j_call: TRBJ1-1
cdr3_aa: CASRSSNTEAFF
cdr3_nt: TGTGCCAGCAGATCTAGTAACACTGAAGCTTTCTTT

d_call: NA
v_call: TRBV7-2
clone_size: NA
j_call: TRBJ2-5
cdr3_aa: CASSTTLAVGETQYF
cdr3_nt: TGTGCCAGCAGCACGACCTTAGCTGTTGGAGAGACCCAGTACTTC

d_call: TRBD1
v_call: TRBV5-1
clone_size: NA
j_call: TRBJ1-2
cdr3_aa: CASSLWDRERGYTF
cdr3_nt: TGCGCCAGCAGCTTATGGGACAGGGAGAGGGGCTACACCTTC

d_call: NA
v_call: TRBV2
clone_size: NA
j_call: TRBJ1-2
cdr3_aa: CASSGETGWGYTF
cdr3_nt: TGTGCCAGCAGTGGGGAGACCGGGTGGGGCTACACCTTC

d_call: TRBD2
v_call: TRBV7-2
clone_size: NA
j_call: TRBJ2-7
cdr3_aa: CASSLARVGGGGEQYF
cdr3_nt: TGTGCCAGCAGCTTAGCGCGTGTTGGCGGGGGGGGCGAGCAGTACTTC

d_call: NA
v_call: TRBV28
clone_size: NA
j_call: TRBJ2-5
cdr3_aa: CASSRRIQETQYF
cdr3_nt: TGTGCCAGCTCCAGGCGCATTCAAGAGACCCAGTACTTC

d_call: NA
v_call: TRBV7-7
clone_size: NA
j_call: TRBJ2-7
cdr3_aa: CASSLGPALELYEQYF
cdr3_nt: TGTGCTAGCAGCTTAGGCCCGGCACTAGAGTTATACGAGCAGTACTTC

d_call: NA
v_call: TRBV27
clone_size: few
j_call: TRBJ2-1
cdr3_aa: CASRPWDNNEQFF
cdr3_nt: TGTGCCAGCAGACCATGGGACAACAATGAGCAGTTCTTC

d_call: TRBD2
v_call: TRBV4-3
clone_size: NA
j_call: TRBJ2-3
cdr3_aa: CASSQLAGGSDTQYF
cdr3_nt: TGCGCCAGCAGCCAATTAGCGGGGGGCTCAGATACGCAGTATTTT

d_call: NA
v_call: TRBV7-2
clone_size: NA
j_call: TRBJ2-3
cdr3_aa: CASSLGWRGSTDTQYF
cdr3_nt: TGTGCCAGCAGCTTAGGGTGGCGGGGTAGCACAGATACGCAGTATTTT

d_call: NA
v_call: TRBV6-5
clone_size: NA
j_call: TRBJ1-6
cdr3_aa: CASRGLGSPLHF
cdr3_nt: TGTGCCAGCCGAGGGCTAGGGTCACCCCTCCACTTT

d_call: TRBD2
v_call: TRBV27
clone_size: NA
j_call: TRBJ2-3
cdr3_aa: CASSLKTSGTDTQYF
cdr3_nt: TGTGCCAGCAGTTTAAAGACTAGCGGTACAGATACGCAGTATTTT

d_call: NA
v_call: TRBV28
clone_size: NA
j_call: TRBJ2-7
cdr3_aa: CAASEGTPYEQYF
cdr3_nt: TGTGCCGCGTCCGAGGGTACCCCCTACGAGCAGTACTTC

d_call: NA
v_call: TRBV28
clone_size: NA
j_call: TRBJ1-4
cdr3_aa: CASSPHRASTNEKLFF
cdr3_nt: TGTGCCAGCAGTCCCCACCGCGCCTCAACTAATGAAAAACTGTTTTTT

d_call: NA
v_call: TRBV11-2
clone_size: NA
j_call: TRBJ2-7
cdr3_aa: CASSSRPTYEQYF
cdr3_nt: TGTGCCAGCAGTTCTAGACCCACCTACGAGCAGTACTTC

d_call: TRBD2
v_call: TRBV4-1
clone_size: NA
j_call: TRBJ2-5
cdr3_aa: CASSSAGSQETQYF
cdr3_nt: TGCGCCAGCAGTTCAGCGGGGAGCCAAGAGACCCAGTACTTC

d_call: NA
v_call: TRBV7-3
clone_size: once
j_call: TRBJ2-1
cdr3_aa: CASSQAFAPNNEQFF
cdr3_nt: TGTGCCAGCAGCCAGGCGTTCGCGCCAAACAATGAGCAGTTCTTC

d_call: TRBD2
v_call: TRBV4-2
clone_size: NA
j_call: TRBJ2-3
cdr3_aa: CASSPQAGARTDTQYF
cdr3_nt: TGTGCCAGCAGCCCCCAAGCGGGGGCGCGAACAGATACGCAGTATTTT

d_call: TRBD1
v_call: TRBV19
clone_size: NA
j_call: TRBJ2-5
cdr3_aa: CASSPGTAQETQYF
cdr3_nt: TGTGCCAGTAGCCCCGGGACAGCACAAGAGACCCAGTACTTC

d_call: NA
v_call: TRBV2
clone_size: NA
j_call: TRBJ2-1
cdr3_aa: CASSDFDEQFF
cdr3_nt: TGTGCCAGCAGTGACTTCGATGAGCAGTTCTTC

d_call: TRBD2
v_call: TRBV10-2
clone_size: once
j_call: TRBJ2-7
cdr3_aa: CASSEGGIGGVSYEQYF
cdr3_nt: TGCGCCAGCAGTGAGGGGGGAATTGGGGGGGTGTCCTACGAGCAGTACTTC

d_call: NA
v_call: TRBV19
clone_size: NA
j_call: TRBJ1-1
cdr3_aa: CASSTTTVNTEAFF
cdr3_nt: TGTGCCAGTAGTACGACCACAGTGAACACTGAAGCTTTCTTT

d_call: NA
v_call: TRBV9
clone_size: NA
j_call: TRBJ1-3
cdr3_aa: CASSEESSGNTIYF
cdr3_nt: TGTGCCAGCAGCGAGGAGAGCTCTGGAAACACCATATATTTT

d_call: TRBD1
v_call: TRBV7-9
clone_size: NA
j_call: TRBJ1-2
cdr3_aa: CASSLTTYGTGKGYTF
cdr3_nt: TGTGCCAGCAGCTTAACTACCTACGGGACAGGGAAAGGCTACACCTTC

d_call: TRBD1
v_call: TRBV4-3
clone_size: NA
j_call: TRBJ1-3
cdr3_aa: CASSQAPTGTGSGNTIYF
cdr3_nt: TGCGCCAGCAGCCAAGCACCGACCGGGACAGGGTCTGGAAACACCATATATTTT

d_call: NA
v_call: TRBV28
clone_size: NA
j_call: TRBJ1-1
cdr3_aa: CASRLDSLNTEAFF
cdr3_nt: TGTGCCAGCAGGTTGGACAGTCTGAACACTGAAGCTTTCTTT

d_call: NA
v_call: TRBV6-5
clone_size: NA
j_call: TRBJ1-4
cdr3_aa: CASQVTREVKLFF
cdr3_nt: TGTGCCAGCCAGGTGACAAGGGAGGTAAAACTGTTTTTT

d_call: NA
v_call: TRBV25-1
clone_size: NA
j_call: TRBJ1-1
cdr3_aa: CASRVTRNTEAFF
cdr3_nt: TGTGCCAGCAGGGTAACGCGGAACACTGAAGCTTTCTTT

d_call: TRBD1
v_call: TRBV28
clone_size: NA
j_call: TRBJ2-1
cdr3_aa: CASSLFPTRQGARDEQFF
cdr3_nt: TGTGCCAGCAGTTTATTTCCGACAAGACAGGGGGCTCGAGATGAGCAGTTCTTC

d_call: TRBD1
v_call: TRBV30
clone_size: NA
j_call: TRBJ1-4
cdr3_aa: CAWSAGTGGEDEKLFF
cdr3_nt: TGTGCCTGGAGTGCCGGGACAGGGGGCGAGGATGAAAAACTGTTTTTT

d_call: TRBD1
v_call: TRBV10-3
clone_size: NA
j_call: TRBJ1-1
cdr3_aa: CAISGQGERSTEAFF
cdr3_nt: TGTGCCATCAGTGGGCAGGGGGAAAGGAGCACTGAAGCTTTCTTT

d_call: TRBD1
v_call: TRBV6-2/TRBV6-3
clone_size: NA
j_call: TRBJ1-5
cdr3_aa: CASSTQGQGAQPQHF
cdr3_nt: TGTGCCAGCAGCACTCAGGGACAGGGTGCTCAGCCCCAGCATTTT

d_call: NA
v_call: TRBV5-8
clone_size: NA
j_call: TRBJ1-3
cdr3_aa: CASSHRDFSGNTIYF
cdr3_nt: TGTGCCAGCAGCCACCGGGACTTCTCTGGAAACACCATATATTTT

d_call: TRBD1
v_call: TRBV2
clone_size: NA
j_call: TRBJ2-5
cdr3_aa: CASSGGNRDSLGETQYF
cdr3_nt: TGTGCCAGCAGTGGAGGGAACCGGGACAGCTTGGGGGAGACCCAGTACTTC

d_call: NA
v_call: TRBV11-3
clone_size: once
j_call: TRBJ2-5
cdr3_aa: CASSPDSQQETQYF
cdr3_nt: TGTGCCAGCAGCCCCGACAGCCAACAAGAGACCCAGTACTTC

d_call: NA
v_call: TRBV28
clone_size: NA
j_call: TRBJ1-2
cdr3_aa: CASGRGHNYGYTF
cdr3_nt: TGTGCCAGCGGGCGGGGGCATAACTATGGCTACACCTTC

d_call: NA
v_call: TRBV27
clone_size: NA
j_call: TRBJ2-3
cdr3_aa: CASSLYRVTDTQYF
cdr3_nt: TGTGCCAGCAGTCTCTACAGGGTCACAGATACGCAGTATTTT

d_call: NA
v_call: TRBV4-3
clone_size: NA
j_call: TRBJ1-1
cdr3_aa: CASSQGPGLSNTEAFF
cdr3_nt: TGCGCCAGCAGCCAAGGCCCGGGACTGTCGAACACTGAAGCTTTCTTT